These 11 T cell receptor beta chains originate from one sample sequenced in a study of shared clonotypes between healthy human individuals. Repertoires were generated with immunoSEQ multiplex PCR, while TCRdb's copy carries only in-frame clones and drops some. This table holds fewer than 3 million clones, around 93% found once. The sample was naive CD4+ T cells from PBMCs. Stated subset: CD45RA+ positively selected. The receptors here all came from a man aged 18 to 30 in good health. Some clones in this sample may be carry-over from other donors' samples.

The rearrangement links TRBV9 to TRBJ2-1; TRBD2 might be the D (6 bases). Germline lookup yields CDR1 SGDLS and CDR2 YYNGEE. The CDR3 has 15 residues. Trimming took off 2 bases at V and 2 bases at J, with 11 bases between the two ends. The CDR3 DNA sequence: TGTGCCAGCAGCGTGGTGGCTAGCGCCTACAATGAGCAGTTCTTC. It is translated as CASSVVASAYNEQFF.

This chain joins TRBV4-3 and TRBJ2-7, with TRBD1 matching over 7 bases. V was clipped by 0 bases and J by 0 bases; unmatched bases: 5. The CDR3 sequence is 16 residues long. In germline, CDR1 is LGHNA, CDR2 YSLEER. CDR3 nucleotide sequence: TGCGCCAGCAGCCAAGACGTGGGACAGAGCTCCTACGAGCAGTACTTC. This gives the protein CASSQDVGQSSYEQYF.

This chain connects TRBV30 to TRBJ1-1, with unresolved D. The germline V gene has CDR1 GTSNPN and CDR2 SVGIG (reference sequence). The CDR3 is made up of 13 amino acids. Deletions cut 7 bases from V and 11 bases from J, with 23 bases between. The CDR3 protein is CASEVARTILAFF. The CDR3 DNA reads as TGTGCCTCAGAGGTTGCCCGGACGATATTGGCTTTCTTT.

This clone was recorded once. V usage is TRBV9 and J usage is TRBJ2-3, with D unclear. This CDR3 spans 13 amino acids. The germline gives CDR1 SGDLS, CDR2 YYNGEE. The V end lost 0 bases, the J end lost 6 bases, and 8 bases lay between the germline ends. The CDR3 bases are TGTGCCAGCAGCGTAGGGCCCTTCGATACGCAGTATTTT. Residues: CASSVGPFDTQYF.

The rearrangement joins TRBV7-3 to TRBJ2-1; TRBD2 matches at 10 bases. The CDR3 is 17 amino acids. Germline-derived CDR1 and CDR2 are SGHTA and FQGTGA. The ends lost 2 bases at V and 5 bases at J; junction bases unmatched: 9. CDR3 sequence: CASSLSSGREKHNEQFF. The CDR3 DNA reads as TGTGCCAGCAGCTTATCCAGCGGGAGGGAGAAGCACAATGAGCAGTTCTTC.

The chain combines TRBV11-2 with TRBJ2-3; possible D gene TRBD2, 5 bases. The V and J ends lost 1 base and 3 bases respectively, with 17 bases between them. CDR1 and CDR2 from the germline V gene are SGHAT and FQNNGV. This CDR3 has 17 residues. This chain's CDR3 is CASSLALGRGWTDTQYF. CDR3 nucleotide sequence: TGTGCCAGCAGCTTAGCCTTAGGGAGAGGGTGGACAGATACGCAGTATTTT.

The chain recombines TRBV28 with TRBJ1-1; 7 bases are shared with TRBD1. From germline, CDR1 is MDHEN and CDR2 SYDVKM. CDR3 length: 15 residues. The V and J ends lost 2 bases and 7 bases, in that order; junction bases with no gene match: 10. The CDR3 here is CASSLRWQGESEAFF. CDR3 nucleotide sequence: TGTGCCAGCAGTTTAAGGTGGCAGGGGGAGAGTGAAGCTTTCTTT.

As for this clone: Other DNA sequences in the same sample also yield this CDR3. V is TRBV5-1 and J is TRBJ2-5; no clear D. Per the germline V gene, CDR1 is SGHRS and CDR2 is YFSETQ. The CDR3 is made up of 12 amino acids. The V and J ends lost 5 bases and 2 bases respectively, with 7 bases between them. CDR3 nucleotides: TGCGCCAGCAGGAGAGATCAAGAGACCCAGTACTTC. It specifies CASRRDQETQYF.

The chain is built from TRBV30 and TRBJ1-1; no reliable D call. This CDR3 has 13 residues. In germline, CDR1 is GTSNPN, CDR2 SVGIG (reference sequence). The ends were cut back, 2 bases at V and 1 base at J, with 8 bases in the middle. This CDR3 is CAWSWQENTEAFF. The CDR3 DNA follows: TGTGCCTGGAGTTGGCAGGAGAACACTGAAGCTTTCTTT.

DNA for the CDR3: TGCGCCAGCAGCTTCCAGGGCCCCCCGGGCGGAACTGAAGCTTTCTTT. Its protein is CASSFQGPPGGTEAFF. V and J are TRBV5-1 and TRBJ1-1; D perhaps matches TRBD1 (5 bases). Germline V gives CDR1 SGHRS, CDR2 YFSETQ. The CDR3 sequence is 16 residues long. V gave up 2 bases and J gave up 5 bases, with 19 bases separating them. Filled out from reference TRBV5-1 and TRBJ1-1, the complete variable domain reads KAGVTQTPRYLIKTRGQQVTLSCSPISGHRSVSWYQQTPGQGLQFLFEYFSETQRNKGNFPGRFSGRQFSNSRSEMNVSTLELGDSALYLCASSFQGPPGGTEAFFGQGTRLTVV.

The chain has TRBV19 and TRBJ1-3; D ambiguous. The V end was cut by 4 bases, the J end by 2 bases, with 9 bases between. Germline-derived CDR1 and CDR2 are LNHDA and SQIVND (reference sequence). The CDR3 is 14 amino acids. Here the CDR3 reads CASSKADPGNTIYF. CDR3 DNA sequence: TGTGCCAGTAGTAAGGCTGATCCTGGAAACACCATATATTTT. Full variable domain (outside the CDR3, taken from reference TRBV19 and TRBJ1-3): DGGITQSPKYLFRKEGQNVTLSCEQNLNHDAMYWYRQDPGQGLRLIYYSQIVNDFQKGDIAEGYSVSREKKESFPLTVTSAQKNPTAFYLCASSKADPGNTIYFGEGSWLTVV.